These 18 T cell receptor beta chains were all obtained from the same sample, sequenced in a study of T cells after somatic rescue of genetic block. TCRdb keeps only in-frame clones here, not all; method: immunoSEQ multiplex PCR. There are roughly 92,000 clones in the sample; 75% to 90% occur only once, and roughly 1.7% lies in the top ten. The material sequenced was peripheral blood mononuclear cells (PBMCs). These receptors all stem from a woman between 18 and 30 years old.

The chain links TRBV6-1 to TRBJ1-5; maybe TRBD1 (5 bases). Trimming cost V 7 bases and J 3 bases, with 16 bases left between them. This CDR3 is 15 amino acids long. From germline, CDR1 is MNHNS and CDR2 SASEGT. The CDR3 DNA follows: TGTGCCAGCACTGACCGGGACGGTTTCAATCAGCCCCAGCATTTT. It codes for CASTDRDGFNQPQHF.

The chain recombines TRBV9 with TRBJ2-7; TRBD2 matches at 13 bases. Germline V CDR1 and CDR2: SGDLS, YYNGEE. This CDR3 spans 15 amino acids. V trimming: 3 bases; J trimming: 2 bases; junction bases outside the gene matches: 2. The CDR3 coding sequence is TGTGCCAGCAGCGAGGGACTAGCGGGAACCTACGAGCAGTACTTC. It codes for CASSEGLAGTYEQYF.

The rearrangement uses TRBV7-2 and TRBJ1-2; unclear D gene. This CDR3 is 11 amino acids long. Germline CDR1 is SGHTA and CDR2 is FQGNSA. The V end lost 4 bases, the J end lost 10 bases, and 10 bases lay between the germline ends. The CDR3, as DNA: TGTGCCAGCAGCTCGACCGTGATCTACACCTTC. This gives the protein CASSSTVIYTF.

The rearrangement links TRBV11-2 to TRBJ2-7; 10 nucleotides align to TRBD2. Germline V CDR1 and CDR2: SGHAT, FQNNGV. This CDR3 is built from 16 residues. After removal of 2 bases from V and 2 bases from J, the junction contained 6 bases not matched to a gene. CDR3 region: CASSLWASGSPYEQYF. The CDR3 nucleotides read TGTGCCAGCAGCTTATGGGCTAGCGGGAGCCCCTACGAGCAGTACTTC.

This clone was recorded once. The V gene is TRBV28, the J gene TRBJ2-5; 8 bases agree with TRBD2. The ends lost 6 bases at V and 2 bases at J; junction bases unmatched: 11. The CDR3 is 16 residues long. Germline V gives CDR1 MDHEN, CDR2 SYDVKM. CDR3 sequence: CASSPLSGIKQETQYF. In nucleotides, the CDR3 is TGTGCCAGCAGCCCCCTTAGCGGGATAAAACAAGAGACCCAGTACTTC.

This rearrangement joins TRBV30 to TRBJ2-7; a weak D match, TRBD1 (6 bases). CDR3 length: 14 amino acids. Trimming took off 2 bases at V and 3 bases at J, with 14 bases between the two ends. Germline V gives CDR1 GTSNPN, CDR2 SVGIG (reference sequence). In DNA, the CDR3 is TGTGCCTGGAGTACCTCACAGGGATTCTACGAGCAGTACTTC. Its protein is CAWSTSQGFYEQYF.

The chain employs TRBV6-6 and TRBJ2-5, with 12 bases that match TRBD2. The CDR3 totals 15 residues. V lost 6 bases and J lost 1; bases outside the gene matches: 3. The germline V gene has CDR1 MNHNY and CDR2 SVGAGI (reference sequence). This CDR3 reads CASRLAGGPQETQYF. CDR3 nucleotides: TGTGCCAGCAGACTAGCGGGAGGCCCCCAAGAGACCCAGTACTTC.

The gene calls are TRBV5-6 and TRBJ1-5; D not resolved. The V end was cut by 2 bases, the J end by 4 bases, with 10 bases between. The CDR3 totals 14 residues. Germline CDR1 reads SGHDT; CDR2 reads YYEEEE. The CDR3 bases are TGTGCCAGCAGCTTCGGGTCCGGGAATCAGCCCCAGCATTTT. This gives the protein CASSFGSGNQPQHF. The complete variable domain, with remaining parts taken from reference TRBV5-6 and TRBJ1-5, reads DAGVTQSPTHLIKTRGQQVTLRCSPKSGHDTVSWYQQALGQGPQFIFQYYEEEERQRGNFPDRFSGHQFPNYSSELNVNALLLGDSALYLCASSFGSGNQPQHFGDGTRLSIL.

The table lists this clone with a count of one. This sequence joins TRBV28 and TRBJ2-3; TRBD1 matches at 8 bases. Germline trimming cut 2 bases from V and 4 bases from J; bases unmatched to any gene: 2. Looked up from germline, CDR1 is MDHEN and CDR2 is SYDVKM. The CDR3 is 14 residues long. The DNA of the CDR3 is TGTGCCAGCAGTTTAGACAGGGGAGCAGATACGCAGTATTTT. The encoded protein is CASSLDRGADTQYF. Combining the CDR3 with reference TRBV28 and TRBJ2-3 gives the whole variable domain DVKVTQSSRYLVKRTGEKVFLECVQDMDHENMFWYRQDPGLGLRLIYFSYDVKMKEKGDIPEGYSVSREKKERFSLILESASTNQTSMYLCASSLDRGADTQYFGPGTRLTVL.

This clone is a singleton in its sample. V is TRBV29-1 and J is TRBJ2-3; possibly TRBD2 for D (6 bases). CDR1 is SQVTM and CDR2 is ANQGSEA in the germline V gene. Deletions cut 6 bases from V and 4 bases from J, with 17 bases between. The CDR3 runs 14 residues. The CDR3, as DNA: TGCAGCGTCGCGTTTGACGGGAGCTCAGATACGCAGTATTTT. This encodes CSVAFDGSSDTQYF.

This rearrangement joins TRBV19 to TRBJ2-1; 8 bases line up with TRBD2. Germline V gene sequence: CDR1 LNHDA, CDR2 SQIVND (reference sequence). V gave up 7 bases and J gave up 4 bases; unmatched junction bases: 6. This CDR3 region has 14 residues. CDR3 sequence reads: CASKPSGRYNEQFF. The CDR3 DNA follows: TGTGCCAGTAAGCCTAGCGGGCGGTACAATGAGCAGTTCTTC.

V and J are TRBV5-1 and TRBJ2-1; 8 positions agree with TRBD2. CDR1 is SGHRS, CDR2 YFSETQ, per germline. V trimming: 7 bases; J trimming: 3 bases; junction bases outside the gene matches: 6. CDR3 length: 14 residues. CDR3 amino acids: CASGREGFYNEQFF. The CDR3 bases are TGCGCCAGCGGCCGGGAGGGATTCTACAATGAGCAGTTCTTC.

This chain connects TRBV6-5 to TRBJ1-1, with unresolved D. Between the trimmed V and J ends, which lost 0 bases and 0 bases, there was a span of 11 bases. Per germline, CDR1 MNHEY and CDR2 SVGAGI. The CDR3 runs 16 residues. CDR3 sequence reads: CASSYSISGMNTEAFF. CDR3 DNA sequence: TGTGCCAGCAGTTACTCGATCTCGGGGATGAACACTGAAGCTTTCTTT.

The chain carries TRBV19 and TRBJ1-5; D possibly corresponds to TRBD1 (6 bases). The CDR3 has 13 amino acids. V gave up 2 bases and J gave up 7 bases, with 9 bases separating them. Per the germline V gene, CDR1 is LNHDA and CDR2 is SQIVND (reference sequence). The CDR3 DNA sequence: TGTGCCAGTAGTATAAGCAGGGGCCAGCCCCAGCATTTT. This encodes CASSISRGQPQHF.

The chain has TRBV19 and TRBJ1-5, with 10 bases aligning to TRBD1. The germline gives CDR1 LNHDA, CDR2 SQIVND (reference sequence). The CDR3 extends over 15 amino acids. V lost 9 bases to trimming and J lost 3 bases; unmatched junction nucleotides: 8. CDR3 sequence: CASSRTGGLNQPQHF. The DNA of the CDR3 is TGTGCCAGCTCACGGACAGGGGGGCTCAATCAGCCCCAGCATTTT.

The chain combines TRBV19 with TRBJ1-3; no reliable D call. V lost 5 bases, J lost 4 bases, and 6 bases lay in between. The length of the CDR3 is 12 residues. Germline V lookup: CDR1 LNHDA, CDR2 SQIVND (reference sequence). The chain's CDR3 is CASSQGGNTIYF. The CDR3 DNA follows: TGTGCCAGTAGTCAAGGAGGAAACACCATATATTTT.

The rearrangement uses TRBV5-5 and TRBJ1-1; D is ambiguous. This CDR3 comprises 13 residues. Looked up from germline, CDR1 is SGHKS and CDR2 is YYEKEE (reference sequence). V was clipped by 4 bases and J by 6 bases, with 13 bases between them. In nucleotides, the CDR3 is TGTGCCAGCAGCAGCGGGCCCGGGGCTGAAGCTTTCTTT. Translation gives CASSSGPGAEAFF.

This rearrangement joins TRBV18 to TRBJ2-7, with 7 bases matching TRBD2. V trimming: 0 bases; J trimming: 2 bases; junction bases outside the gene matches: 4. CDR3 length: 15 amino acids. The germline V gene encodes CDR1 KGHSH and CDR2 LQKENI. The CDR3 region has the DNA TGTGCCAGCTCACCACCGATAGCGGGTACCTACGAGCAGTACTTC. Amino acid sequence: CASSPPIAGTYEQYF.